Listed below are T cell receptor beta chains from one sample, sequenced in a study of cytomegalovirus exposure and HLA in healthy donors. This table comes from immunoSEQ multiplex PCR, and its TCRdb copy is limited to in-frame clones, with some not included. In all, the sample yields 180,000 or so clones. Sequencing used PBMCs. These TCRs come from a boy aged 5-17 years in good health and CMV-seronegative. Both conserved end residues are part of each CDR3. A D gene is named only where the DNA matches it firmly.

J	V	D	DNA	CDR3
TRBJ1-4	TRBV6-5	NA	TGTGCCACCTCTGCGGGTAATGAAAAACTGTTTTTT	CATSAGNEKLFF
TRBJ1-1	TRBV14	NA	TGTGCCAGCAGCCAAGATTTAGGACAGTTGAACACTGAAGCTTTCTTT	CASSQDLGQLNTEAFF
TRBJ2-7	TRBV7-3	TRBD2	TGTGCCAGCAGCATTGAAACCGGGACTAGCGGGGTGCAGCAGTACTTC	CASSIETGTSGVQQYF
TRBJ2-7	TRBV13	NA	TGTGCCAGCAGCGAAGCAATCAGGGACGAGCAGTACTTC	CASSEAIRDEQYF
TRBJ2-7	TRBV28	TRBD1	TGTGCCAGCACTCCGGGACAGGGGATGTACGAGCAGTACTTC	CASTPGQGMYEQYF
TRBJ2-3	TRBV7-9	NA	TGTGCCAGCAGCCCCCCAGGGTTTAAAGATACGCAGTATTTT	CASSPPGFKDTQYF
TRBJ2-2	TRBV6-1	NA	TGTGCCAGCAGTGAGGTGCGTCAAAACACCGGGGAGCTGTTTTTT	CASSEVRQNTGELFF
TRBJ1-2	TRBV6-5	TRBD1	TGTGCCAGCAGACAGGGGGCTAACTATGGCTACACCTTC	CASRQGANYGYTF
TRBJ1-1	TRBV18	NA	TGTGCCAGCTCACCACCGAAGGGGCTGATGAACACTGAAGCTTTCTTT	CASSPPKGLMNTEAFF
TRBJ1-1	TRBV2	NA	TGTGCCAGCAGTCTGGGACACGCGGTTGAAGCTTTCTTT	CASSLGHAVEAFF
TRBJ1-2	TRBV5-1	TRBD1	TGCGCCAGCAGCTTAAAACCGGGACAGGGGGGGGATGGCTACACCTTC	CASSLKPGQGGDGYTF
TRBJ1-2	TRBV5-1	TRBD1	TGCGCCAGCAGCTTGACAGGGGAACGGGACTACACCTTC	CASSLTGERDYTF
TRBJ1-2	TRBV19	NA	TGTGCCAGTAGTCTCACCCAGCGTTACTATGGCTACACCTTC	CASSLTQRYYGYTF
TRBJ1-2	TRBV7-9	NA	TGTGCCAGCAGCCGACTCACAGGTGGCTACACCTTC	CASSRLTGGYTF
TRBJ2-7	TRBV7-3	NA	TGTGCCAGCAGCACCTATAGCGGCAGCGAGCAGTACTTC	CASSTYSGSEQYF
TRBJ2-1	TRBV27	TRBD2	TGTGCCAGCAGGCTAGCGGGGCCAAACTACAATGAGCAGTTCTTC	CASRLAGPNYNEQFF
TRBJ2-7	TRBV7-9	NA	TGTGCCAGCAGCTTAGGTCCGCCGTCATACGAGCAGTACTTC	CASSLGPPSYEQYF
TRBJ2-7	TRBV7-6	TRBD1	TGTGCCAGCAGCTTAACCGACAGGGCCGCGGGCGAGCAGTACTTC	CASSLTDRAAGEQYF
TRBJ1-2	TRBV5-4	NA	TGTGCCAGCAGCTTGATACGAGAGGGCTACACCTTC	CASSLIREGYTF
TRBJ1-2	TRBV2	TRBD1	TGTGCCAGCAGCCGGGACAGCTATGGCTACACCTTC	CASSRDSYGYTF
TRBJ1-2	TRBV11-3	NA	TGTGCCAGGGCAGGGTACAACTATGGCTACACCTTC	CARAGYNYGYTF
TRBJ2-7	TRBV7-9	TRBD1	TGTGCCAGCACCTGGACAGGGGGACTTGAGGAGCAGTACTTC	CASTWTGGLEEQYF
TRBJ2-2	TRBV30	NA	TGTGCCTGGACGGCGGGGCGGGGAGGCGGGGAGCTGTTTTTT	CAWTAGRGGGELFF
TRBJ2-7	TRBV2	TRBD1	TGTGCCAGCAGTGAAGGGGACAGTTACTCCTACGAGCAGTACTTC	CASSEGDSYSYEQYF
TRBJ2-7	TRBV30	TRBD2	TGTGCCTGGGGGTATTTAGCGGGGACCTACGAGCAGTACTTC	CAWGYLAGTYEQYF
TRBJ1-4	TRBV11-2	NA	TGTGCCAGCAGCTTAGGGGGGGGTGAAAAACTGTTTTTT	CASSLGGGEKLFF
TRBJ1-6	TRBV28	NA	TGTGCCAGCAGTTTAACAGGGAGCGTGCACTATAATTCACCCCTCCACTTT	CASSLTGSVHYNSPLHF
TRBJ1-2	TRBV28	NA	TGTGCCAGCAGTTTCTCCTATTCCGGCCGGGACTCAGAGGCGTATGGCTACACCTTC	CASSFSYSGRDSEAYGYTF
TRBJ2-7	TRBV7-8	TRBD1	TGTGCCAGCAGCCCCTCGTGGGACAGTTTCACCTACGAGCAGTACTTC	CASSPSWDSFTYEQYF
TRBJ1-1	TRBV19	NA	TGTGCCAGTAGTATAGACAGGGCGATGAACACTGAAGCTTTCTTT	CASSIDRAMNTEAFF
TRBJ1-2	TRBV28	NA	TGTGCCAGCAGTGAGTTGGGTCAGCGCCTTAACTATGGCTACACCTTC	CASSELGQRLNYGYTF
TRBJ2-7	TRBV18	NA	TGTGCCAGCTCACCACTCCCAAACAGCTACGAGCAGTACTTC	CASSPLPNSYEQYF
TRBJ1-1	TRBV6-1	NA	TGTGCCAGCAGTGAAGAGGGGCGGATGAACACTGAAGCTTTCTTT	CASSEEGRMNTEAFF
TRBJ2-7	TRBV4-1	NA	TGCGCCAGCAGCCATCCGGTTCACCATGTGTACGAGCAGTACTTC	CASSHPVHHVYEQYF
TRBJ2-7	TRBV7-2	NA	TGTGCCAGCAGCTCTCCTAGCTCCTACGAGCAGTACTTC	CASSSPSSYEQYF
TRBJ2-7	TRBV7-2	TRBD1	TGTGCCAGCAGCTTTGACAGGGCGTCCTACGAGCAGTACTTC	CASSFDRASYEQYF
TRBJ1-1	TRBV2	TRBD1	TGTGCCAGAACGGGACAGGGGGACACTGAAGCTTTCTTT	CARTGQGDTEAFF